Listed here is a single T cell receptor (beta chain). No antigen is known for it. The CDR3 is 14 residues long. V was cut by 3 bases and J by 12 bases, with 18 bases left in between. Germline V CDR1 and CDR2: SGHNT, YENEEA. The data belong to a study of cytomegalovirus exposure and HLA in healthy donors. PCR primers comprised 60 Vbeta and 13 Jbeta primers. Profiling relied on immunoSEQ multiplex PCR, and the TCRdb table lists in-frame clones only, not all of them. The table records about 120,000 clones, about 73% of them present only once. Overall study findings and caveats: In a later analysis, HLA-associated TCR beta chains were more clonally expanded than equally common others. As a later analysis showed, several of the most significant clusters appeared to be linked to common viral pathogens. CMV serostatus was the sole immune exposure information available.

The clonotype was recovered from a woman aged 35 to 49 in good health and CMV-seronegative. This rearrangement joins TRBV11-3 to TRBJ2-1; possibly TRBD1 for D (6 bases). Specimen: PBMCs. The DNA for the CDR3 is TGTGCCAGCAGCTTGAAGGTGGGACACGCAGGGCAGTTCTTC. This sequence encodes CASSLKVGHAGQFF.